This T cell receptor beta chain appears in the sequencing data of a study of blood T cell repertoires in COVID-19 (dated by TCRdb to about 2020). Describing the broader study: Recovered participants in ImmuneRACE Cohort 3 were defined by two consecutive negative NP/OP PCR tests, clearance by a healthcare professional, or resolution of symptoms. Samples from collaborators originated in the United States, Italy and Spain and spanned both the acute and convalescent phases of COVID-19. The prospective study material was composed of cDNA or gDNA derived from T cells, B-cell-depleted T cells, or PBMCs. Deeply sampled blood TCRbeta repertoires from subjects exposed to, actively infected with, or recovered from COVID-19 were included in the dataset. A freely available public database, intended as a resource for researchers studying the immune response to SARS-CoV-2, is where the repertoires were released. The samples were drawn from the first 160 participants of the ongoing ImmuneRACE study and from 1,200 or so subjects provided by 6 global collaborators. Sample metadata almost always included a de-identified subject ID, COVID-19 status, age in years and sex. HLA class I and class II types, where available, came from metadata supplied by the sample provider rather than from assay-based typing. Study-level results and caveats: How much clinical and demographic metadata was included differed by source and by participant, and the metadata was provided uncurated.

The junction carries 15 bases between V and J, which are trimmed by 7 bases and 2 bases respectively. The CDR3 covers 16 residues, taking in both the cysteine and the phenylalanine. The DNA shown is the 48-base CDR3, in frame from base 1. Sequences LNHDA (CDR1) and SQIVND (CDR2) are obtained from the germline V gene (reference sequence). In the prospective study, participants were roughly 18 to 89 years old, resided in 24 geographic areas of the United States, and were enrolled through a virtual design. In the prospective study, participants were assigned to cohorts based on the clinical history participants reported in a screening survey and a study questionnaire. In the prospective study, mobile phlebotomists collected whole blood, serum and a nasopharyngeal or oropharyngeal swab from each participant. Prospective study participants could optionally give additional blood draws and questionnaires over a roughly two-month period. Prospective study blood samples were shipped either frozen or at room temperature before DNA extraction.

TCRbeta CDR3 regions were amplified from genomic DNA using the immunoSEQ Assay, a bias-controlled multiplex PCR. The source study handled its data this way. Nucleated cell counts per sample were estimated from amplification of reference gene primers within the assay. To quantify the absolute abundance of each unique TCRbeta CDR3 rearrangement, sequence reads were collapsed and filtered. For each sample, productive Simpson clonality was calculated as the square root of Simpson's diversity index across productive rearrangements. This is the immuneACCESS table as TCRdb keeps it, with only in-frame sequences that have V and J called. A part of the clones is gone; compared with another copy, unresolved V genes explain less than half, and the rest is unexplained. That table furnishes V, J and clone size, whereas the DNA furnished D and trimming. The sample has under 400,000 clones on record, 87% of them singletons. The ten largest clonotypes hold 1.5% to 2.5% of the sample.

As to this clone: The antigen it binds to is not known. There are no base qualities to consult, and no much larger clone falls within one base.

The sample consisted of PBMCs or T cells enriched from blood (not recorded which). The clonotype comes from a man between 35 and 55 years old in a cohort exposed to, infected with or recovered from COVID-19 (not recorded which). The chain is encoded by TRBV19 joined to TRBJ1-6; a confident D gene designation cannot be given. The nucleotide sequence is TGTGCCAGTACCGTCGTCGGGTCAGCCTATAATTCACCCCTCCACTTT. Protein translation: CASTVVGSAYNSPLHF.